This TCR beta chain was captured by sequencing in a study of blood T cell repertoires in COVID-19. Study processing details: Scientists estimated how many nucleated cells there were by amplifying reference gene primers. TCRdb's table, derived via immunoSEQ multiplex PCR, lists solely in-frame clones and lacks some. V and J calls plus clone size are reproduced from that table; the DNA served to infer D and trimming. Of more than 120,000 clones in the sample, approximately 85% were seen once. The CDR3 extends over 12 amino acids. From germline, CDR1 is PRHDT and CDR2 FYEKMQ (reference sequence). V lost 3 bases to trimming and J lost 4 bases, with 6 bases between them.

The receptor's source is a human donor with acute or convalescent COVID-19. The donor label of this sample is uncertain. Sequenced material: peripheral blood. The chain links TRBV13 to TRBJ1-1; no clear D. CDR3 in DNA: TGTGCCAGCAGCTTCGGTGGCACTGAAGCTTTCTTT. Translated: CASSFGGTEAFF.